This T cell receptor (beta chain) was profiled in a study of cytomegalovirus exposure and HLA in healthy donors. Study-level points and caveats: In an earlier analysis, about 87% or about 30%: the productive usage of most TCR beta V segments. Immune exposure was documented only through CMV serostatus. A reported reduction in N-insertions relative to the roughly 710-donor mean was seen in an Asian-associated ancestry cluster in a later analysis.

A multiplex PCR was run with 60 Vbeta primers and 13 Jbeta primers. Only in-frame clones appear in the TCRdb table, and some are missing; sequencing was by immunoSEQ multiplex PCR. The repertoire holds some 200,000 clones, with approximately 78% as singletons. This CDR3 is 15 amino acids long. The junction had 9 bases not matched to a gene; V was cut back by 2 bases and J by 7 bases. CDR1 and CDR2 (germline): SGDLS, YYNGEE. As for this clone: The antigen is unknown.

This TCR was sampled from a woman in her forties or fifties in good health and CMV-seropositive. What was sequenced was PBMCs. This chain joins TRBV9 and TRBJ2-5; 9 bases line up with TRBD1. The CDR3 nucleotides are TGTGCCAGCAGCGTCGGGACAGGGACCTCAGGGACCCAGTACTTC. Translating gives CASSVGTGTSGTQYF. Supplemented by reference TRBV9 and TRBJ2-5, the full variable domain reads DSGVTQTPKHLITATGQRVTLRCSPRSGDLSVYWYQQSLDQGLQFLIQYYNGEERAKGNILERFSAQQFPDLHSELNLSSLELGDSALYFCASSVGTGTSGTQYFGPGTRLLVL.